The 13 T cell receptor beta chains reported below all come from one sample, sequenced in a study of glioma-infiltrating T cells. The iRepertoire nested amplicon-rescue multiplex PCR amplified TCR alpha and beta CDR3s from RNA. MiXCR, run by TCRdb on the multiplex PCR reads, gives a single entry per CDR3 protein. The sample gives roughly 200,000 distinct CDR3 sequences, around 40% of which show up once; roughly 5.4% is in the top ten. The sample taken for sequencing was glioma tissue, nonneoplastic brain tissue, or PBMCs (not recorded which). These receptors came from a human donor with low-grade glioma or glioblastoma, undergoing nonglioma brain surgery, or in good health (not recorded which).

A remark on this clonotype: The germline gene is not matched at one end of the junction; a read error may be the cause. The genes are TRBV4-2 and TRBJ2-1; 12 nucleotides line up with TRBD2. The CDR3 is made up of 17 amino acids. Per the germline V gene, CDR1 is LGHNA and CDR2 is YNFKEQ. In nucleotides, the CDR3 is TGTGCCAGCAACCAAGGTCCTGGACTAGCGGGATTCAATGAGCAGTTCTTC. Amino acid sequence: CASNQGPGLAGFNEQFF.

There are a few counts of this clonotype. This CDR3 is CASSSKHGIYSNEQFF. CDR3 sequence (DNA): TGTGCCAGCTCATCAAAACACGGAATCTATAGCAATGAGCAGTTCTTC. The rearrangement joins TRBV18 to TRBJ2-1; D is undetermined. The germline V and J ends were trimmed by 5 bases and 6 bases, with 20 bases remaining between them. The germline CDR1 and CDR2 sequences are KGHSH and LQKENI. This CDR3 region has 16 residues.

A note on this clonotype: The junction and the germline gene differ at one end; a read error may be behind it. The V and J genes are TRBV12-3 or TRBV12-4 and TRBJ2-5; the D is unclear. This CDR3 comprises 11 residues. The CDR3 loop reads CASSLSETRYF. CDR3 DNA sequence: TGTGCCAGCAGTTTGAGCGAGACCCGGTACTTC.

Note on this clonotype: A much larger clone differs from this one at a single base, so this may be a read error. The chain carries TRBV10-2 and TRBJ1-5; D is ambiguous. In germline, CDR1 is WSHSY, CDR2 SAAADI. Trimming pared 2 bases from V and 1 base from J, leaving 6 bases between. CDR3 length: 14 amino acids. CDR3 in DNA: TGCGCCAGCAGTGAGGTGTTAAGCAATCAGCCCCAGCATTTT. It yields the protein CASSEVLSNQPQHF.

This clonotype was seen a few times. The CDR3 here is CASSQPDRALYEQYF. In DNA form, the CDR3 reads TGCGCCAGCAGCCAACCGGACAGGGCTTTGTACGAGCAGTACTTC. The chain uses TRBV4-1 and TRBJ2-7; 8 nucleotides line up with TRBD1. Per the germline V gene, CDR1 is MGHRA and CDR2 is YSYEKL. V was clipped by 2 bases and J by 4 bases; unmatched bases: 7. This CDR3 contains 15 residues.

The V call is TRBV5-1, the J call TRBJ2-3, with D possibly TRBD2 on 6 matching bases. With 5 bases removed from V and 4 bases from J, the gap between germline ends came to 20 bases. Per the germline V gene, CDR1 is SGHRS and CDR2 is YFSETQ. This CDR3 has 16 residues. CDR3 DNA sequence: TGCGCCAGCAGACGGAACCGGGGGAAGGGCCCAGATACGCAGTATTTT. It yields the protein CASRRNRGKGPDTQYF.

This clonotype was picked up many times. This chain links TRBV2 with TRBJ1-1; a weak D match, TRBD1 (5 bases). Germline V lookup: CDR1 SNHLY, CDR2 FYNNEI. Trimming left V 9 bases short and J 0 bases short, with 11 bases between. The CDR3 runs 13 residues. The chain's CDR3 is CASLTDMNTEAFF. Written as DNA, the CDR3 is TGTGCCAGTCTGACAGACATGAACACTGAAGCTTTCTTT.

V is TRBV2 and J is TRBJ2-1, with a weak D call TRBD2 (6 bases). This CDR3 region has 13 residues. Germline CDR1 and CDR2: SNHLY and FYNNEI. V was shortened by 6 bases and J by 2 bases, with 8 bases between the two germline ends. This CDR3 is CASREGTYNEQFF. CDR3 nucleotide sequence: TGTGCCAGCAGGGAGGGGACCTACAATGAGCAGTTCTTC.

This clonotype has at least ten counts. This chain joins TRBV25-1 and TRBJ1-5, with D perhaps matching TRBD1 (6 bases). The CDR3 runs to 15 residues. Between the trimmed V and J ends, which lost 1 base and 3 bases, there was a span of 10 bases. Germline CDR1 is MGHDK and CDR2 is SYGVNS. The CDR3 DNA is TGTGCCAGCAGTGAATCAGGACAGCCCAATCAGCCCCAGCATTTT. It codes for CASSESGQPNQPQHF.

Note on this clonotype: An end of the junction does not agree with germline; a read error may underlie this. The rearrangement joins TRBV19 to TRBJ1-6; the match to TRBD1 covers 8 bases. Germline values: CDR1 LNHDA, CDR2 SQIVND (reference sequence). This CDR3 contains 14 residues. The CDR3 sequence: CASRPGQDNSHLHF. Written as DNA, the CDR3 is TGTGCCAGTAGGCCGGGACAGGATAATTCACACCTCCACTTT.

Ten or more counts support this clonotype. The CDR3 loop is CASSISQGSGELFF. CDR3 bases: TGTGCCAGCAGTATCTCCCAGGGTTCCGGGGAGCTGTTTTTT. The gene calls are TRBV27 and TRBJ2-2; D may be TRBD1 (5 bases). This CDR3 comprises 14 residues. CDR1 is MNHEY, CDR2 SMNVEV, per germline (reference sequence). Between the trimmed V and J ends, which lost 5 bases and 6 bases, there was a span of 13 bases.

This chain uses TRBV28 with TRBJ1-1; D gene unclear. Per the germline V gene, CDR1 is MDHEN and CDR2 is SYDVKM. This CDR3 region has 15 residues. Trimming took off 7 bases at V and 0 bases at J, with 15 bases between the two ends. Here the CDR3 reads CASMHPGWMNTEAFF. The CDR3 DNA follows: TGTGCCAGCATGCACCCCGGCTGGATGAACACTGAAGCTTTCTTT.

This clonotype was recorded at least ten times. The J gene is TRBJ2-7, the V gene TRBV20-1, with TRBD2 identical over 13 bases. Trimming removed 4 bases from V and 3 bases from J; junction bases left unmatched: 15. Germline V gene data show CDR1 as DFQATT and CDR2 as SNEGSKA (reference sequence). This CDR3 comprises 18 residues. The CDR3 protein is CSATAGTSGTQRDYEQYF. The CDR3 DNA reads as TGCAGTGCTACCGCCGGGACTAGCGGGACTCAAAGAGACTACGAGCAGTACTTC.